These T cell receptor beta chains were read from a single sample in a study of sequential checkpoint blockade in melanoma. The table came from immunoSEQ multiplex PCR; TCRdb's copy has only in-frame clones and leaves some out. The sample contains roughly 31,000 clones, 70% to 90% of which appear only once. The source material was CD8+ T cells sorted from blood (inferred from file names), sampled from a patient given nivolumab and ipilimumab in sequence. Receptor source: a human donor with melanoma. Both conserved end residues are part of each CDR3. D genes are given only for firm matches. The size field is filled for only some rows; it gives once, few, many or a size class.

j_gene	d_gene	v_gene	len	abundance	CDR3nt	CDR3aa
TRBJ2-7	TRBD2	TRBV27	16	NA	TGTGCCAGCAGTACCTCCTCGACTAGCGGAACCTACGAGCAGTACTTC	CASSTSSTSGTYEQYF
TRBJ2-7	TRBD2	TRBV27	15	few	TGTGCCAGCAGTTTATCGGGGCGGGAGAATTACGAGCAGTACTTC	CASSLSGRENYEQYF
TRBJ2-7	NA	TRBV10-3	13	NA	TGTGCCATCAGTGAAGAGGTCGGGTACGAGCAGTACTTC	CAISEEVGYEQYF
TRBJ1-2	TRBD1	TRBV19	18	medium-sized	TGTGCCAGTAGTATAGGGAAGGAGGACAGGGGGCTTTACTATGGCTACACCTTC	CASSIGKEDRGLYYGYTF
TRBJ2-4	TRBD2	TRBV27	21	once	TGTGCCAGCAGTTTACCCCGGACTAGCGGAAGGTGGTTGATGGCCAAAAACATTCAGTACTTC	CASSLPRTSGRWLMAKNIQYF
TRBJ2-7	TRBD2	TRBV27	13	NA	TGTGCCAGCGGACTAGCGGGATCCTACGAGCAGTACTTC	CASGLAGSYEQYF
TRBJ2-7	TRBD1	TRBV9	15	NA	TGTGCCAGCAGCGTAGAATCCAGGGGGCGCTACGAGCAGTACTTC	CASSVESRGRYEQYF
TRBJ1-2	NA	TRBV12-2	17	NA	NA	CASRSVGRGAFSYGYTF
TRBJ2-1	NA	TRBV4-1	17	NA	TGCGCCAGCAGCCAAGAAGCACCCCATGGCTCCTACAATGAGCAGTTCTTC	CASSQEAPHGSYNEQFF
TRBJ1-1	NA	TRBV30	11	medium-sized	TGTGCCTGGACCCGAGGGGGTGAAGCTTTCTTT	CAWTRGGEAFF
TRBJ2-7	TRBD2	TRBV11-2	15	few	TGTGCCAGCAGCTTAACACTAGCGGGAGGGGTCGAGCAGTACTTC	CASSLTLAGGVEQYF
TRBJ2-5	TRBD2	TRBV7-8	18	NA	TGTGCCAGCAGCTCGGGCCTAGCGGGGGGGATGTACCAAGAGACCCAGTACTTC	CASSSGLAGGMYQETQYF
TRBJ2-3	NA	TRBV5-4	16	NA	TGTGCCAGCAGGTTACGGGACTCCCTAAACACAGATACGCAGTATTTT	CASRLRDSLNTDTQYF
TRBJ2-7	TRBD2	TRBV7-6	15	NA	TGTGCCAGCAGCCCGGGACTAGCGGGAGTCTACGAGCAGTACTTC	CASSPGLAGVYEQYF
TRBJ2-2	TRBD1	TRBV27	16	NA	TGTGCCAGCACCTCCGACAGGGGCATATACACCGGGGAGCTGTTTTTT	CASTSDRGIYTGELFF
TRBJ1-6	NA	TRBV6-1	13	once	TGTGCCAGCAGTGAGCTACGGGGTTCACCCCTCCACTTT	CASSELRGSPLHF
TRBJ2-7	NA	TRBV4-1	15	NA	TGCGCCAGCAGCGCAACCTCGAGGACAGCGTACGAGCAGTACTTC	CASSATSRTAYEQYF
TRBJ1-1	TRBD1	TRBV15	16	NA	TGTGCCACCAGCAGACCCCCGGGACAGGGGAACACTGAAGCTTTCTTT	CATSRPPGQGNTEAFF
TRBJ2-5	TRBD1	TRBV15	16	NA	TGTGCCACCAGCAGGAGCGGGACAGGGTACCAAGAGACCCAGTACTTC	CATSRSGTGYQETQYF
TRBJ2-1	TRBD1	TRBV11-2	15	NA	TGTGCCAGCAGCCATCCTTACGACAGGGTGGATGAGCAGTTCTTC	CASSHPYDRVDEQFF
TRBJ2-5	NA	TRBV15	14	NA	TGTGCCACCAGCGTAACGGGGTACCAAGAGACCCAGTACTTC	CATSVTGYQETQYF
TRBJ1-5	TRBD1	TRBV10-3	15	NA	TGTGCCATCAGTGATTTCACAGGGGTTGGTCAGCCCCAGCATTTT	CAISDFTGVGQPQHF
TRBJ2-7	NA	TRBV27	15	NA	TGTGCCAGCAGTTTCGTGGGGGGTCCTTCCTACGAGCAGTACTTC	CASSFVGGPSYEQYF
TRBJ2-5	TRBD2	TRBV11-2	15	few	TGTGCCAGCAGCTTACTAGCGGGGGCCGGGGAGACCCAGTACTTC	CASSLLAGAGETQYF
TRBJ2-7	NA	TRBV27	12	NA	TGTGCCAGCAGTTTAACAGGTAACGAGCAGTACTTC	CASSLTGNEQYF
TRBJ2-2	TRBD1	TRBV7-8	14	NA	TGTGCCAGCAGCTGGCGACAGGGGTACGGGGAGCTGTTTTTT	CASSWRQGYGELFF
TRBJ2-3	TRBD1	TRBV7-8	15	NA	TGTGCCAGCAGCCCGAGACAGGGGTGGGCAGATACGCAGTATTTT	CASSPRQGWADTQYF
TRBJ2-7	NA	TRBV5-8	16	NA	TGTGCCAGCAGAAATCCTCGGGTGGAGGTCCGCTACGAGCAGTACTTC	CASRNPRVEVRYEQYF
TRBJ2-1	TRBD1	TRBV6-5	15	NA	TGTGCCAGCAGTCCCCTGACAGGGGTCTACAATGAGCAGTTCTTC	CASSPLTGVYNEQFF
TRBJ2-7	NA	TRBV6-1	14	NA	TGTGCCAGCAGGGAAGACAGAATCGACTACGAGCAGTACTTC	CASREDRIDYEQYF
TRBJ2-3	TRBD2	TRBV15	17	NA	TGTGCCACCAGCAGAGATCCCCGACTAGCGGGAGTTGATACGCAGTATTTT	CATSRDPRLAGVDTQYF